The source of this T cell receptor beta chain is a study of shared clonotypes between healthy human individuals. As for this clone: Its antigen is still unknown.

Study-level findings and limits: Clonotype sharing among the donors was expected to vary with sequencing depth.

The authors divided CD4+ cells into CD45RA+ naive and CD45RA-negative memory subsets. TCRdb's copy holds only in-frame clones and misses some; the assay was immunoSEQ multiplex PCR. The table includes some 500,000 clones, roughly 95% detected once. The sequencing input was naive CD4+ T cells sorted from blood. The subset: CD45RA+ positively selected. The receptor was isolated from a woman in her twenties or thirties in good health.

The CDR3 loop is CASSLVGRGAAGNTIYF. DNA for the CDR3: TGTGCCAGCAGCTTAGTGGGCAGGGGAGCTGCTGGAAACACCATATATTTT. The chain is built from TRBV11-2 and TRBJ1-3, with D maybe TRBD1 (6 bases). The CDR3 is 17 amino acids. The germline CDR1 and CDR2 sequences are SGHAT and FQNNGV. Trimming pared 1 base from V and 2 bases from J, leaving 15 bases between.